This TCR beta chain was retrieved from a study of cytomegalovirus exposure and HLA in healthy donors. The CDR3 is made up of 17 amino acids. Germline CDR1 reads SGHTA; CDR2 reads FQGTGA. V shed 5 bases, J shed 4 bases, and the junction held 11 bases outside the gene matches. The protocol was immunoSEQ multiplex PCR, while the TCRdb copy is restricted to in-frame clones and leaves out a portion. The top ten clones hold less than 1.2% of a sample with roughly 280,000 clones, 80% to 90% of them seen once. V usage is TRBV7-3 and J usage is TRBJ2-1, with TRBD2 identical over 10 bases. This TCR derives from a woman aged 18-29 years in good health and CMV-seronegative. The sample consisted of PBMCs. The CDR3 DNA is TGTGCCAGCAGCCTCAACCCATTAGCGGGGGGTTACAATGAGCAGTTCTTC. The encoded protein is CASSLNPLAGGYNEQFF.